The 17 T cell receptor beta chains given below trace back to one sample, sequenced in a study of blood T cell repertoires in COVID-19. Only in-frame clones appear in the TCRdb table, and some are missing; sequencing was by immunoSEQ multiplex PCR. The table has more than 65,000 clones, approximately 78% seen once. Sequenced material: peripheral blood. The receptors were sampled from a human donor in a cohort sampled during active COVID-19.

V usage is TRBV5-1 and J usage is TRBJ1-1, with 8 positions matching TRBD1. This CDR3 is 13 amino acids long. With 4 bases clipped from V and 6 bases from J, the junction kept 5 bases outside the gene matches. The germline V gene encodes CDR1 SGHRS and CDR2 YFSETQ. CDR3 bases: TGCGCCAGCAGCCAACAGGGGGTGTCTGAAGCTTTCTTT. The encoded protein is CASSQQGVSEAFF.

The genes are TRBV3-1 (or the pseudogene TRBV3-2) and TRBJ2-6, with 7 bases matching TRBD2. The junction had 1 base not matched to a gene; V was cut back by 0 bases and J by 2 bases. This CDR3 contains 16 residues. The germline V gene encodes CDR1 LGHDT and CDR2 YNNKEL (reference sequence). CDR3 in amino acids: CASSQEGGAGANVLTF. The CDR3 region has the DNA TGTGCCAGCAGCCAAGAGGGGGGGGCTGGGGCCAACGTCCTGACTTTC.

V and J are TRBV21-1 and TRBJ1-2; TRBD1 is the table's D call and was not checked against the DNA. TRBV21-1 has pseudogene status. The CDR3 spans 16 residues. As DNA, the CDR3 is TGTGCCAGCAGGATAAGGGGGTGTCAGGGAGTTTTTGGCTACACCTTC. It encodes CASRIRGCQGVFGYTF.

This chain links TRBV5-4 with TRBJ1-4; 7 positions agree with TRBD1. V trimming: 3 bases; J trimming: 4 bases; junction bases outside the gene matches: 3. This CDR3 is 14 amino acids long. Germline-derived CDR1 and CDR2 are SGHNT and YYREEE (reference sequence). CDR3 residues: CASSSGQNNEKLFF. The DNA of the CDR3 is TGTGCCAGCAGCTCGGGACAGAATAATGAAAAACTGTTTTTT.

The V and J genes are TRBV5-1 and TRBJ1-1; TRBD1 is a possible D gene (5 bases). Trimming removed 5 bases from V and 4 bases from J, with 15 bases in between. The CDR3 contains 14 residues. CDR1 is SGHRS and CDR2 is YFSETQ in the germline V gene. CDR3 coding DNA: TGCGCCAGCAGTGTCTCAGGGATGGGCACTGAAGCTTTCTTT. Its translation: CASSVSGMGTEAFF.

The J gene is TRBJ1-2, the V gene TRBV10-2, with 7 bases lining up with TRBD1. The CDR3 consists of 12 residues. Germline CDR1 and CDR2: WSHSY and SAAADI. J gave up 3 bases and V 7 bases, and 2 bases lay outside the gene matches. The CDR3 region is CASTDRDYGYTF. The CDR3 nucleotides are TGCGCCAGCACCGACAGGGACTATGGCTACACCTTC.

The chain links TRBV5-1 to TRBJ1-2; 9 nucleotides align to TRBD1. CDR1 is SGHRS, CDR2 YFSETQ, per germline. The CDR3 contains 13 residues. Trimming took 3 bases from V and 8 from J; bases not matched to a gene: 5. DNA of the CDR3: TGCGCCAGCAGCTACGGACAGGGGAACGGCTACACCTTC. Amino acid sequence: CASSYGQGNGYTF.

The chain links TRBV6-5 to TRBJ1-1, with TRBD1 matching 7 bases. Germline trimming cut 5 bases from V and 8 bases from J; bases unmatched to any gene: 2. Germline loops: CDR1 MNHEY, CDR2 SVGAGI. The length of the CDR3 is 11 residues. CDR3 region: CASSPDREAFF. CDR3 DNA sequence: TGTGCCAGCAGTCCGGACAGGGAAGCTTTCTTT.

This clone was seen a few times. V is TRBV6-5 and J is TRBJ2-7; TRBD1 agrees at 10 bases. The CDR3 has 13 amino acids. J gave up 5 bases and V 6 bases, and 4 bases lay outside the gene matches. The germline CDR1 and CDR2 sequences are MNHEY and SVGAGI. The CDR3 reads CASSWTGGNEQYF. The CDR3 nucleotides read TGTGCCAGCAGCTGGACAGGGGGGAACGAGCAGTACTTC.

The table lists this clone with a count of one. V gene TRBV18 combines with J gene TRBJ1-1; 7 nucleotides align to TRBD1. This CDR3 has 15 amino acids. After removal of 3 bases from V and 1 base from J, the junction contained 5 bases not matched to a gene. Germline V gene data show CDR1 as KGHSH and CDR2 as LQKENI. This CDR3 reads CASSPGQNTNTEAFF. The CDR3 DNA is TGTGCCAGCTCACCGGGACAGAACACGAACACTGAAGCTTTCTTT.

The CDR3 here is CASSSDSYLEQYF. As DNA, the CDR3 is TGTGCCAGCAGCTCAGACAGTTACCTCGAGCAGTACTTC. V is TRBV3-1 (or the pseudogene TRBV3-2) and J is TRBJ2-7; possibly TRBD1 for D (5 bases). Germline V gives CDR1 LGHDT, CDR2 YNNKEL (reference sequence). The CDR3 is made up of 13 amino acids. V lost 5 bases and J 6 bases, leaving 14 bases between the germline ends.

This chain joins TRBV30 and TRBJ1-3, with 9 bases identical to TRBD1. The length of the CDR3 is 15 residues. The ends lost 3 bases at V and 4 bases at J; junction bases unmatched: 7. Per germline, CDR1 GTSNPN and CDR2 SVGIG (reference sequence). The CDR3 DNA reads TGTGCCTGGAGCCCTAACAGGGGGCGAGGAAACACCATATATTTT. Protein: CAWSPNRGRGNTIYF.

The rearrangement joins TRBV27 to TRBJ2-7, with no clear D. Trimming pared 0 bases from V and 3 bases from J, leaving 6 bases between. There are 13 residues in the CDR3. The germline CDR1 and CDR2 sequences are MNHEY and SMNVEV (reference sequence). The CDR3 bases are TGTGCCAGCAGTTTATCGCGCAACTACGAGCAGTACTTC. This gives the protein CASSLSRNYEQYF.

This clone was recorded a few times. V usage is TRBV6-5 and J usage is TRBJ2-7; D ambiguous. The V end lost 8 bases, the J end lost 3 bases, and 8 bases lay between the germline ends. CDR3 length: 11 residues. Germline CDR1 is MNHEY and CDR2 is SVGAGI. The CDR3 DNA reads TGTGCCAGCTCATCCTACTACGAGCAGTACTTC. This sequence encodes CASSSYYEQYF.

The genes are TRBV5-1 and TRBJ1-2, with D possibly being TRBD1 (6 bases). CDR3 length: 15 amino acids. Germline CDR1 is SGHRS and CDR2 is YFSETQ. Trimming took off 1 base at V and 8 bases at J, with 18 bases between the two ends. In DNA, the CDR3 is TGCGCCAGCAGCTTGTCCCCAGGGGCGCTAGAGGGCTACACCTTC. It encodes CASSLSPGALEGYTF.

The J gene is TRBJ2-2, the V gene TRBV12-3 or TRBV12-4; unclear D gene. CDR3 length: 13 residues. The V end was cut by 4 bases, the J end by 5 bases, with 8 bases between. CDR3 amino acids: CASSYARTGELFF. The CDR3, as DNA: TGTGCCAGCAGTTATGCCAGGACCGGGGAGCTGTTTTTT.

The CDR3 loop is CSVAIGLGFHEQYF. The CDR3 nucleotides are TGCAGCGTAGCCATCGGACTAGGGTTCCACGAGCAGTACTTC. J is TRBJ2-7 and V is TRBV29-1, with TRBD2 identical over 7 bases. The CDR3 consists of 14 residues. Trimming took 6 bases from V and 5 from J; bases not matched to a gene: 13. Germline values: CDR1 SQVTM, CDR2 ANQGSEA.